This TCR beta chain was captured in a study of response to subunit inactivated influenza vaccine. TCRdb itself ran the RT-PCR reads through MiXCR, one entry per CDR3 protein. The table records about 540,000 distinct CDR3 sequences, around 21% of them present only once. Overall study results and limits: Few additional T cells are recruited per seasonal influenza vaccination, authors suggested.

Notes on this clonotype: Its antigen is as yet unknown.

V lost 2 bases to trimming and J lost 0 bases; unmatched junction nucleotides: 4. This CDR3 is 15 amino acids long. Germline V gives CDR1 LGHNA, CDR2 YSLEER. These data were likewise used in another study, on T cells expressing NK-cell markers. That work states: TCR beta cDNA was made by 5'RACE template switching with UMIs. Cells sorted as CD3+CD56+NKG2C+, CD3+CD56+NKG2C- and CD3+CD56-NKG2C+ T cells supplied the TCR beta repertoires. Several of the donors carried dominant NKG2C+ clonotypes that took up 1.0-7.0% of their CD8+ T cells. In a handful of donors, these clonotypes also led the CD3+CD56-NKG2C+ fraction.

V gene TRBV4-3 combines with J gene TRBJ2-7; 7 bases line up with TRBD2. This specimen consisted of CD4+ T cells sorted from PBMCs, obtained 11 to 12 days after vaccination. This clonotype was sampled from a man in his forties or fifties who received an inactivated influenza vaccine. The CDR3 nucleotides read TGCGCCAGCAGCCAATCGGCGGGGGACTCCTACGAGCAGTACTTC. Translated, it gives CASSQSAGDSYEQYF.